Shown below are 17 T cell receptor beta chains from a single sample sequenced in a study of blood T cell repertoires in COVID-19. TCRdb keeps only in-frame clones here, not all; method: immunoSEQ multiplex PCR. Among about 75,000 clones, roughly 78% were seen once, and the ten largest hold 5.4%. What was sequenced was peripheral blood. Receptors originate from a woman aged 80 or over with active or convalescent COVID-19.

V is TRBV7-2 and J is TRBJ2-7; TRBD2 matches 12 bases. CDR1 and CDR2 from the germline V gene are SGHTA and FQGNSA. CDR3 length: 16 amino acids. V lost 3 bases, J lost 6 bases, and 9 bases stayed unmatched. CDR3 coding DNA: TGTGCCAGCAGCTTTTCTAGCGGGAGGGCTTTTTCCGAGCAGTACTTC. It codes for CASSFSSGRAFSEQYF.

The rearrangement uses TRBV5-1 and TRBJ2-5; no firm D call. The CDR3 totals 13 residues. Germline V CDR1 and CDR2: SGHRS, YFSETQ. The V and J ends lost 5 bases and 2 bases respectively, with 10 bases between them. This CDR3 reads CASRKSVQETQYF. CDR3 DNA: TGCGCCAGCAGAAAATCTGTTCAAGAGACCCAGTACTTC.

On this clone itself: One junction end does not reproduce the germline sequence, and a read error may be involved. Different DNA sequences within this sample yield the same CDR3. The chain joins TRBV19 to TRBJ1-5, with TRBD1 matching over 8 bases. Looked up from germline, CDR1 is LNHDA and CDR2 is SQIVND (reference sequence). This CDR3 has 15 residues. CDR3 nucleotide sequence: TGTGCTAGTAGACCTTCCCGACAGGGGAATCAGCCCCAGCATTTT. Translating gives CASRPSRQGNQPQHF.

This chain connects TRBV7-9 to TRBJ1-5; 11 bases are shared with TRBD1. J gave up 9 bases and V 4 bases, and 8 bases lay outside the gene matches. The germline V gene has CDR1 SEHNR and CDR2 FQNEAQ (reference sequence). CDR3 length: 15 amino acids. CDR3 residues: CASSSGQGASMPQHF. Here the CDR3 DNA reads TGTGCCAGCAGCTCTGGACAGGGGGCCTCAATGCCCCAGCATTTT.

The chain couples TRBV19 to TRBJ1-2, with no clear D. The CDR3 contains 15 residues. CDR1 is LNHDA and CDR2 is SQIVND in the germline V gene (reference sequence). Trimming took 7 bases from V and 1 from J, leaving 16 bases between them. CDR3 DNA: TGTGCCAGTACCCGGGGAGGGAACGATAACTATGGCTACACCTTC. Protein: CASTRGGNDNYGYTF.

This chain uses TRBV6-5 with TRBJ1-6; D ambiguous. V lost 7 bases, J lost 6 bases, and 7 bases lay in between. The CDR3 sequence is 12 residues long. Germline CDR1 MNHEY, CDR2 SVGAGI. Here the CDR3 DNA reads TGTGCCAGCACCTACGGTAATTCACCCCTCCACTTT. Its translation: CASTYGNSPLHF.

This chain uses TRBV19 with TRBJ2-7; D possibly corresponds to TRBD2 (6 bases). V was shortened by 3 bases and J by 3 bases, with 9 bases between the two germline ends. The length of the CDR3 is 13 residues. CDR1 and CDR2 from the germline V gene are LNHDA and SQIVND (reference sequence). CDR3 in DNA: TGTGCCAGTAGTATCCGGGGGTACTACGAGCAGTACTTC. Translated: CASSIRGYYEQYF.

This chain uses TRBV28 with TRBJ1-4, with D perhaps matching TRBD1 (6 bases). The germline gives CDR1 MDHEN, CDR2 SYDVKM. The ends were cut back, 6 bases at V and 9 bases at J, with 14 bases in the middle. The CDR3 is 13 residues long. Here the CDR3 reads CASRGTIFKKLFF. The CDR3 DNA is TGTGCCAGCAGAGGGACAATCTTTAAAAAACTGTTTTTT.

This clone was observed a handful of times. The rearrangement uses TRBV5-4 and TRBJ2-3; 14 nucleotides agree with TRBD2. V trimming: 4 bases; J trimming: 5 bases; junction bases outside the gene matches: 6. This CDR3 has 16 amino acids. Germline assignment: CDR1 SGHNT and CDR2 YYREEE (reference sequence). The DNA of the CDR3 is TGTGCCAGCAGCCTGGGACTAGCGGGAGTTGAAGATACGCAGTATTTT. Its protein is CASSLGLAGVEDTQYF. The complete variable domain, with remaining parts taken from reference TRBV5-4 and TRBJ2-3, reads ETGVTQSPTHLIKTRGQQVTLRCSSQSGHNTVSWYQQALGQGPQFIFQYYREEENGRGNFPPRFSGLQFPNYSSELNVNALELDDSALYLCASSLGLAGVEDTQYFGPGTRLTVL.

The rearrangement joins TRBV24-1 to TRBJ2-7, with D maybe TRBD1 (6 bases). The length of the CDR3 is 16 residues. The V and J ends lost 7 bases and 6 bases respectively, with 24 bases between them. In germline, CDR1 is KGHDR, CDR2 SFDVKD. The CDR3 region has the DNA TGTGCCACCAGCAGAGGGGGAACGGGTCCTAGGGCCGAGCAGTACTTC. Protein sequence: CATSRGGTGPRAEQYF.

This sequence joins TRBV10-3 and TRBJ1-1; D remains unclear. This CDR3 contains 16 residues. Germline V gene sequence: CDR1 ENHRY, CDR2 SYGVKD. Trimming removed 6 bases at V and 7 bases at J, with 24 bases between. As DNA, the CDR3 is TGTGCCATCAGGGTCACGTTGTTGGGCCCGTCTTTTGAAGCTTTCTTT. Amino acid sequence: CAIRVTLLGPSFEAFF.

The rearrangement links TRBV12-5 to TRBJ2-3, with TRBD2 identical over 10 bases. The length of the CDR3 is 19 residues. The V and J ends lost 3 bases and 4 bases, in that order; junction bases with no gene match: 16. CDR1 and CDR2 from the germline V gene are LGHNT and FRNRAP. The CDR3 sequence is CASGFVTRTSGKRADTQYF. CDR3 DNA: TGTGCTAGTGGTTTCGTGACCAGGACTAGCGGTAAGAGGGCAGATACGCAGTATTTT. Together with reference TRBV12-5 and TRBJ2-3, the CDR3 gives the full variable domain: DARVTQTPRHKVTEMGQEVTMRCQPILGHNTVFWYRQTMMQGLELLAYFRNRAPLDDSGMPKDRFSAEMPDATLATLKIQPSEPRDSAVYFCASGFVTRTSGKRADTQYFGPGTRLTVL.

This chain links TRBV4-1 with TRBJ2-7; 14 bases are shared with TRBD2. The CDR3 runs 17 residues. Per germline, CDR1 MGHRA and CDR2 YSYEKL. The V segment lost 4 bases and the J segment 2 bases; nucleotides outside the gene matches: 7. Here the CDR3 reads CASSRGLAGVLAYEQYF. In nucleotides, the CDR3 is TGCGCCAGCAGCCGGGGACTAGCGGGAGTTCTGGCCTACGAGCAGTACTTC.

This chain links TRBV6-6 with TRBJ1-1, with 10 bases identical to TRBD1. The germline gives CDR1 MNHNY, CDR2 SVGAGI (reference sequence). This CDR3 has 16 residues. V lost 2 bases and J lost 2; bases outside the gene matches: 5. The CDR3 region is CASSYPWDRGNTEAFF. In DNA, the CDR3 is TGTGCCAGCAGTTACCCGTGGGACAGGGGAAACACTGAAGCTTTCTTT.

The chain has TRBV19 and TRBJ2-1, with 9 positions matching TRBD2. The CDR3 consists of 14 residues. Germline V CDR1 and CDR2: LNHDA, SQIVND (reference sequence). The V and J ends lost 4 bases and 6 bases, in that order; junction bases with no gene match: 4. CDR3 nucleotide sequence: TGTGCCAGTAGTACTACTAGCGGGTCCAATGAGCAGTTCTTC. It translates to CASSTTSGSNEQFF.

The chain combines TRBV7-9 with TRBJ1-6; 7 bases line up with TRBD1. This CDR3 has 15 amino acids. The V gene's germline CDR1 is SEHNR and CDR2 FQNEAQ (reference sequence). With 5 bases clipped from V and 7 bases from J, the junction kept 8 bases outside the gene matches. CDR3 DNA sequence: TGTGCCAGCAGCCAGGGGGGCGTCCACAATTCACCCCTCCACTTT. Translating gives CASSQGGVHNSPLHF.

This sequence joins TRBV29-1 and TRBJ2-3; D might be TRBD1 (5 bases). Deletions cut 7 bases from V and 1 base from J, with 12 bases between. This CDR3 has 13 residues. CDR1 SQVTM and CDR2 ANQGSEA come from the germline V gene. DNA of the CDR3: TGCAGCGCCCCCCCGACAGGCACAGATACGCAGTATTTT. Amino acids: CSAPPTGTDTQYF.